This T cell receptor (beta chain) was retrieved from a study of T cell responses to AZD1222 COVID-19 vaccine. Study as a whole: Combined were second doses at about 4 or about 12 weeks. Study-level findings and limits: Reportedly, nearly half of unique spike TCRs recognized epitopes outside B.1.351/B.1.1.7 mutations. Spike-specific TCR depth and breadth grew after two AZD1222 doses. The donors showed a predominance of white British ancestry and of females, with possible underestimation of clonal diversity.

About this clone itself: What it binds is unknown.

Germline assignment: CDR1 SEHNR and CDR2 FQNEAQ (reference sequence). The CDR3 consists of 15 residues. Trimming shortened V by 5 bases and J by 0 bases, and 13 bases separated the two germline ends. Assay: immunoSEQ multiplex PCR; the TCRdb copy retains only in-frame clones and omits some. The data contain 60,000 to 65,000 clones, 76% of them singletons. The chain links TRBV7-9 to TRBJ1-1; possibly TRBD1 for D (6 bases). The sequencing here drew on peripheral blood, taken on day 0 of AZD1222 vaccination. The source of this sequence is an adult in good health. CDR3 nucleotides: TGTGCCAGCAGCCCGAGGGGGGGCATGAACACTGAAGCTTTCTTT. This translates into CASSPRGGMNTEAFF.